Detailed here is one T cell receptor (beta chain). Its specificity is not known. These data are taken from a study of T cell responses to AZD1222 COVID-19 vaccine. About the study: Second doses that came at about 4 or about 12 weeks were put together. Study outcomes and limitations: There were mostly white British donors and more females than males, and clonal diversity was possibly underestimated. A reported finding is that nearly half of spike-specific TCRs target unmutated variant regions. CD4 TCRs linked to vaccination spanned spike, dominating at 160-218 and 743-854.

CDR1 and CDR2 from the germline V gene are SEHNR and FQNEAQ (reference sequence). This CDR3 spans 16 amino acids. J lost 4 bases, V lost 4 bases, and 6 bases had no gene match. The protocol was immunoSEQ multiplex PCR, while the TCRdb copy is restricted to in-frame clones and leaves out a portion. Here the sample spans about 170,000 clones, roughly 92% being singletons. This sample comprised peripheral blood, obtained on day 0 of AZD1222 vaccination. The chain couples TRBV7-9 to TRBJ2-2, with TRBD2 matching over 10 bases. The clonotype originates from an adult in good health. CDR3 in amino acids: CASSSWGLASTGELFF. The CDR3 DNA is TGTGCCAGCAGCTCTTGGGGACTAGCGTCCACCGGGGAGCTGTTTTTT.